This TCR beta chain was obtained from a study of radiation and T cells in renal cell carcinoma. In germline, CDR1 is SGHDT, CDR2 YYEEEE. The CDR3 is 13 amino acids. V was shortened by 0 bases and J by 3 bases, with 6 bases between the two germline ends. Using immunoSEQ multiplex PCR, the repertoire was profiled, and TCRdb retains in-frame clones only, with some absent. The table has 50,000 to 75,000 clones, 65% to 80% seen once. Time point meaning: baseline pretreatment blood. As for treatment: 15 Gy SBRT to primary tumor, nephrectomy 4 weeks later. The sample in question was blood, obtained from a patient whose treatment included radiotherapy and nephrectomy. The rearrangement joins TRBV5-6 to TRBJ2-5, with D possibly being TRBD1 (5 bases). The clonotype comes from a man in his fifties or sixties with renal cell carcinoma. CDR3 residues: CASSLVQEETQYF. CDR3 sequence (DNA): TGTGCCAGCAGCTTGGTACAGGAAGAGACCCAGTACTTC. The full variable domain, completed using reference TRBV5-6 and TRBJ2-5, is DAGVTQSPTHLIKTRGQQVTLRCSPKSGHDTVSWYQQALGQGPQFIFQYYEEEERQRGNFPDRFSGHQFPNYSSELNVNALLLGDSALYLCASSLVQEETQYFGPGTRLLVL.